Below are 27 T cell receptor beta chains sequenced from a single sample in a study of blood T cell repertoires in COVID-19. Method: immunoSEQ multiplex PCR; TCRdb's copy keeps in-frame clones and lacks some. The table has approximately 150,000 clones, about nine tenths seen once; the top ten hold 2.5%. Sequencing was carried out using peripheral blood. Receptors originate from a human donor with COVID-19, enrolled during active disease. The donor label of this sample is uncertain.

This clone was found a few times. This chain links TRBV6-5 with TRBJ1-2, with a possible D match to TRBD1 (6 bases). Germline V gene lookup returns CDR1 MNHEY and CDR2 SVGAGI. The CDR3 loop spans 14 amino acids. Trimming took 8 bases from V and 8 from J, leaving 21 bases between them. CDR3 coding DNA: TGTGCCAGCTCCTTTGATTACAGGGAGGGGGGCTACACCTTC. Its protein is CASSFDYREGGYTF.

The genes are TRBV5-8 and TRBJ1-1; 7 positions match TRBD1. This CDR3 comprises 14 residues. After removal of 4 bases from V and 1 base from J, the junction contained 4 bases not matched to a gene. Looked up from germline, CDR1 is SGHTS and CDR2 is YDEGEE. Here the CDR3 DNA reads TGTGCCAGCAGCCCTTCAGGGGGGAACACTGAAGCTTTCTTT. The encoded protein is CASSPSGGNTEAFF.

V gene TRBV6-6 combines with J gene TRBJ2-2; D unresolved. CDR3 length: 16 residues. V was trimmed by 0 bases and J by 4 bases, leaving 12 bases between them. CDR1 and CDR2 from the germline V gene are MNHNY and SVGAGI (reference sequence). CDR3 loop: CASSYSSESPTGELFF. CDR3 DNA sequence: TGTGCCAGCAGTTACTCATCGGAGAGTCCCACCGGGGAGCTGTTTTTT.

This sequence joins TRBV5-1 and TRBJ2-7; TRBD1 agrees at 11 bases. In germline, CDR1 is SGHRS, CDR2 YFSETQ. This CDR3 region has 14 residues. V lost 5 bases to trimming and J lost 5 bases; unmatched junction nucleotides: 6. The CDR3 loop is CASSAGDRGNEQYF. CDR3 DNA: TGCGCCAGCAGTGCCGGGGACAGGGGGAACGAGCAGTACTTC. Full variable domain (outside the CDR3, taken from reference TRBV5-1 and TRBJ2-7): KAGVTQTPRYLIKTRGQQVTLSCSPISGHRSVSWYQQTPGQGLQFLFEYFSETQRNKGNFPGRFSGRQFSNSRSEMNVSTLELGDSALYLCASSAGDRGNEQYFGPGTRLTVT.

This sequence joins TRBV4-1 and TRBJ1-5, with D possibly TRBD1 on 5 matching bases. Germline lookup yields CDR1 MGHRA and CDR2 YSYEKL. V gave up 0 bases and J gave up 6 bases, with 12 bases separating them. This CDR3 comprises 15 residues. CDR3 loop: CASSQDGRGGQPQHF. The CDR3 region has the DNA TGCGCCAGCAGCCAAGATGGAAGGGGAGGTCAGCCCCAGCATTTT.

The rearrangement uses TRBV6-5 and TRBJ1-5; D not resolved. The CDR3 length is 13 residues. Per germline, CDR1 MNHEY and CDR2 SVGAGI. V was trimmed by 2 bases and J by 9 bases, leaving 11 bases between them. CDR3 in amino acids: CASSYLTAGPQHF. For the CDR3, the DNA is TGTGCCAGCAGTTACCTTACTGCGGGGCCCCAGCATTTT.

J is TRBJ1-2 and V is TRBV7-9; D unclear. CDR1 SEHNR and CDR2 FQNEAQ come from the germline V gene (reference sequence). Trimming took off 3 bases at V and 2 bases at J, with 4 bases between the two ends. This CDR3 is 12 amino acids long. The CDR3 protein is CASSFENYGYTF. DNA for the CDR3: TGTGCCAGCAGCTTTGAGAACTATGGCTACACCTTC.

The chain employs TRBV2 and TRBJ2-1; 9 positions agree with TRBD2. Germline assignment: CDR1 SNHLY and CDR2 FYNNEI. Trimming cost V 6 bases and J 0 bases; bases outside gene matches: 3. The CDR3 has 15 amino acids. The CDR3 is CASSRSGGSYNEQFF. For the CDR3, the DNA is TGTGCCAGCAGCCGTAGCGGGGGCTCCTACAATGAGCAGTTCTTC.

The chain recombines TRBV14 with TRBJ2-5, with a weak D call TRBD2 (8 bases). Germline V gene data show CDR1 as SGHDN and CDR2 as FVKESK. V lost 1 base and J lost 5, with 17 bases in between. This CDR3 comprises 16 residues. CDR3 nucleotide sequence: TGTGCCAGCAGCCAAGGAGGGACAGCGGGGGAGGAGACCCAGTACTTC. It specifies CASSQGGTAGEETQYF.

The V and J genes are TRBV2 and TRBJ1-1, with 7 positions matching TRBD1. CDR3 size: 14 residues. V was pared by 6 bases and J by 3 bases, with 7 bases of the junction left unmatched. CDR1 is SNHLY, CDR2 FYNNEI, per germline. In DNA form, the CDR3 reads TGTGCCAGCAGGCCAGACAGGGAGTACACTGAAGCTTTCTTT. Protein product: CASRPDREYTEAFF.

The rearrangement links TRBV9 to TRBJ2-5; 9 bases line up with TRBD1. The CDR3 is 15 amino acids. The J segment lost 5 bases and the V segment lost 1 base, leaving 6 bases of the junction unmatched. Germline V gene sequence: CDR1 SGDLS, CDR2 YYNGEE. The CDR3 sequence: CASSVQTGGSETQYF. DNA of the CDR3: TGTGCCAGCAGCGTACAGACAGGGGGAAGCGAGACCCAGTACTTC.

CDR3 in amino acids: CSASSGQYYYGYTF. CDR3 in DNA: TGCAGTGCTAGTTCGGGACAGTATTACTATGGCTACACCTTC. This rearrangement joins TRBV20-1 to TRBJ1-2, with 7 bases identical to TRBD1. Per the germline V gene, CDR1 is DFQATT and CDR2 is SNEGSKA (reference sequence). The V segment lost 3 bases and the J segment 3 bases; nucleotides outside the gene matches: 7. The CDR3 loop spans 14 amino acids.

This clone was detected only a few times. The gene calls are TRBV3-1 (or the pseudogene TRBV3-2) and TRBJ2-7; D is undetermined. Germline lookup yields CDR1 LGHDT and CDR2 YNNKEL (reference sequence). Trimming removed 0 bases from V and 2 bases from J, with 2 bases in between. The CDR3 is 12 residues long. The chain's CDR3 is CASSQDTYEQYF. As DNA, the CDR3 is TGTGCCAGCAGCCAAGATACCTACGAGCAGTACTTC.

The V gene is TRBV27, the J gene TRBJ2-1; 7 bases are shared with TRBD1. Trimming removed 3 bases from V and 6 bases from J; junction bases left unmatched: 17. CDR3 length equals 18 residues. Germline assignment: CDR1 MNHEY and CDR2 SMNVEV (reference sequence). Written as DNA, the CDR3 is TGTGCCAGCAGTTTTGTTCTACCCACGTCACAGGGGTTCAATGAGCAGTTCTTC. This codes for CASSFVLPTSQGFNEQFF.

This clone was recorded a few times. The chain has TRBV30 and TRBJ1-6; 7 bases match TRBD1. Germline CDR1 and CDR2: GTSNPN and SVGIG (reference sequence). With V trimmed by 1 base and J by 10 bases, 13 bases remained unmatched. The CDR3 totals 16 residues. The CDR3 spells CAWSAGRQGSGSPLHF. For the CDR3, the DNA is TGTGCCTGGAGTGCGGGGAGACAGGGATCGGGCTCACCCCTCCACTTT.

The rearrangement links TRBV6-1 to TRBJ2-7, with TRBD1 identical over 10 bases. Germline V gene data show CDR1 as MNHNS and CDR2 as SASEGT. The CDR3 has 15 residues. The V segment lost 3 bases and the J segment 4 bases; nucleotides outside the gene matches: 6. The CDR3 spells CASSDGGTGDYEQYF. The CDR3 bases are TGTGCCAGCAGTGACGGTGGGACAGGGGATTACGAGCAGTACTTC.

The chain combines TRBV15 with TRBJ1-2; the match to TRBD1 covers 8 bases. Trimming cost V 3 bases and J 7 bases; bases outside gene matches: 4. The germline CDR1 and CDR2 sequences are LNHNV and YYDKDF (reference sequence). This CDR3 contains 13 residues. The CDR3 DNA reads TGTGCCACCAGCAGGACAGGGGAACGTGGCTACACCTTC. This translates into CATSRTGERGYTF.

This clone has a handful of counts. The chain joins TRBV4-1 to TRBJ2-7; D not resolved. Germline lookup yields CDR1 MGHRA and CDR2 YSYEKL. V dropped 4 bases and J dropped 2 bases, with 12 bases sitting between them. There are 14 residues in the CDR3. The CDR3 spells CASSPQTGPYEQYF. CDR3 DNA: TGCGCCAGCAGCCCACAGACCGGTCCCTACGAGCAGTACTTC.

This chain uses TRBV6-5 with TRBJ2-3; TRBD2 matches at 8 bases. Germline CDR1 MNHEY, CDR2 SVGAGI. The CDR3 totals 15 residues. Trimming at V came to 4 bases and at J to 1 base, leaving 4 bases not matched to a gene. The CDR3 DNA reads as TGTGCCAGCAGTTTTCGGCGGGGGGGCACAGATACGCAGTATTTT. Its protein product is CASSFRRGGTDTQYF.

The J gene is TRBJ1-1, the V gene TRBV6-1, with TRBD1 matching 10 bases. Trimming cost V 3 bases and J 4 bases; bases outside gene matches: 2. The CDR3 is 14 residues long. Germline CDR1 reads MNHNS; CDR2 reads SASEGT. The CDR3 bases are TGTGCCAGCAGTGAGACAGGGGGCCGCACTGAAGCTTTCTTT. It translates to CASSETGGRTEAFF.

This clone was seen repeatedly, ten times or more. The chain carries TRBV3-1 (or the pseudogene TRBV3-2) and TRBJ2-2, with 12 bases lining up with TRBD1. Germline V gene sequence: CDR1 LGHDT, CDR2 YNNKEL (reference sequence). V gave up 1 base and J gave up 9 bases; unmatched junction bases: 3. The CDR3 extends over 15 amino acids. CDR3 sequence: CASSQGGTGGRELFF. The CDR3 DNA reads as TGTGCCAGCAGCCAAGGGGGGACAGGGGGCAGGGAGCTGTTTTTT.

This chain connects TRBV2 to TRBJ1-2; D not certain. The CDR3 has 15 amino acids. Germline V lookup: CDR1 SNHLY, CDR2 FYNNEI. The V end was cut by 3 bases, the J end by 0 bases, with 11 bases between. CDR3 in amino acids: CASSESVAPNYGYTF. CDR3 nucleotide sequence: TGTGCCAGCAGTGAGTCCGTTGCGCCTAACTATGGCTACACCTTC.

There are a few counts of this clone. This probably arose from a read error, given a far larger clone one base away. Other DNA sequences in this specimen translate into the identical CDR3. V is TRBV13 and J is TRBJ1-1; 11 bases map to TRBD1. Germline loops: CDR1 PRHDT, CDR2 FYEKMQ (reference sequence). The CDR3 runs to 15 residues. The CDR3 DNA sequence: TGCGCCAGCAGCTTAGGGGGACAGGGGGGGACTGAAGCTTTCTTT. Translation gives CASSLGGQGGTEAFF.

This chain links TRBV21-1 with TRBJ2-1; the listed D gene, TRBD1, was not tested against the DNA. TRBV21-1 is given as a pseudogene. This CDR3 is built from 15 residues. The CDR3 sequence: CANPADRENSNEQFF. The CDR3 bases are TGTGCCAACCCCGCTGACAGGGAAAATAGCAATGAGCAGTTCTTC.

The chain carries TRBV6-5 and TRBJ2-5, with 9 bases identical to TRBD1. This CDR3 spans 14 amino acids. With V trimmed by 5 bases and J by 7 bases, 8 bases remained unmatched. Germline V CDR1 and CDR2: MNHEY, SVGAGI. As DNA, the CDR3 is TGTGCCAGCAGTAGGGACAGGGCCTCTGGGACCCAGTACTTC. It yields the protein CASSRDRASGTQYF.

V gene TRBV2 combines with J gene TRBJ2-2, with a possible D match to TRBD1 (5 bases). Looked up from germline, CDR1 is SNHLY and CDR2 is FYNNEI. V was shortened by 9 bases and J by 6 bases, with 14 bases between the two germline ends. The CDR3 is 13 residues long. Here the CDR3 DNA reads TGTGCCAGTGCGACAGTTAGCTCCGGGGAGCTGTTTTTT. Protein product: CASATVSSGELFF.

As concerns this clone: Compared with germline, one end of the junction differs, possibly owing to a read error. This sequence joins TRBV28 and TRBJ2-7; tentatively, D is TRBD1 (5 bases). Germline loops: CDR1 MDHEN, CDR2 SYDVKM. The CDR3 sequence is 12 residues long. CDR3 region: CASSLSRRVENF. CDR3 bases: TGTGCCAGCAGCCTCTCGCGCAGGGTCGAGAACTTC.